The text below deals with one T cell receptor beta chain. Its cognate antigen is unknown. This entry belongs to a study of graft-versus-host responses after intestinal transplantation. About the study: Transplants were multivisceral, liver-intestinal, or isolated intestinal. All recipients got anti-thymocyte globulin induction, then tacrolimus and steroids for 2 to 4 years.

Looked up from germline, CDR1 is SQVTM and CDR2 is ANQGSEA. The length of the CDR3 is 15 residues. The V and J ends lost 7 bases and 2 bases, in that order; junction bases with no gene match: 13. Sequencing used immunoSEQ multiplex PCR; TCRdb keeps in-frame clones, though not all of them. The sample shows about 81,000 clones, approximately 90% of them seen only once. Study-level results: There was an association between peak levels of circulating GvH clones and early post-transplant HvG declines. GvH clones surfaced in recipient marrow, some emerging earlier in ileum or blood.

The chain uses TRBV29-1 and TRBJ2-5; TRBD1 matches at 7 bases. Source: unstimulated CD4+ T cells sorted from spleen or lymph node cells, taken before transplant. The source of this sequence is a human donor who was the organ donor for an intestinal transplant. CDR3 in DNA: TGCAGCGCCGCGGACTCGACAGGGCTTCAAGAGACCCAGTACTTC. Translation gives CSAADSTGLQETQYF.